The entry below describes one T cell receptor beta chain. Both 60 Vbeta primers and 13 Jbeta primers went into the PCR. Only in-frame clones appear in the TCRdb table, and some are missing; sequencing was by immunoSEQ multiplex PCR. The data contain some 170,000 clones, 70% to 85% of them seen just once; the ten biggest clones take up approximately 1.8%. The V gene's germline CDR1 is SGDLS and CDR2 YYNGEE. Trimming removed 4 bases from V and 6 bases from J; junction bases left unmatched: 12. The CDR3 sequence is 15 residues long. This entry belongs to a study of cytomegalovirus exposure and HLA in healthy donors.

The rearrangement uses TRBV9 and TRBJ2-7, with 8 bases identical to TRBD2. The sequence was obtained from a woman aged 25 to 39 in good health and CMV-seronegative. Sequencing was carried out using PBMCs. CDR3 residues: CASSPPLAGPGEQYF. The CDR3, as DNA: TGTGCCAGCAGCCCCCCTTTAGCGGGGCCCGGCGAGCAGTACTTC.